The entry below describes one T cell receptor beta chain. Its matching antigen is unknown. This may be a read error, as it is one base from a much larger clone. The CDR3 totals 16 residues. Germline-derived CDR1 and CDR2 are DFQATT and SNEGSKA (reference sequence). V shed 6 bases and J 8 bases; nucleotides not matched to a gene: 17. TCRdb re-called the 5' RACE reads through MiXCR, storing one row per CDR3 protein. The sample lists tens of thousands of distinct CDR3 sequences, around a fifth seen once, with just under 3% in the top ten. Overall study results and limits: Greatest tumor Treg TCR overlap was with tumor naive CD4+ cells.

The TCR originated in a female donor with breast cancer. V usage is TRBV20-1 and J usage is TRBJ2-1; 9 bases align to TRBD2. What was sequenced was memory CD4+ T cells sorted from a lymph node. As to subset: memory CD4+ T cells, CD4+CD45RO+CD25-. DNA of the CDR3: TGCAGTGCGATCCACCGACTAGCGGCGGCGGGGGATGAGCAGTTCTTC. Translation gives CSAIHRLAAAGDEQFF.